This is a list of T cell receptor beta chains from one sample in a study of T cells in Graves' hyperthyroidism and ophthalmopathy. A single record per CDR3 protein comes from TCRdb applying MiXCR to the multiplex PCR reads. The sample comprises around 600,000 distinct CDR3 sequences, roughly a sixth of which are singletons, and around 3.5% rests with the top ten. The sample consisted of blood. All receptors come from a woman aged 40 to 49 with Graves' ophthalmopathy. The conserved cysteine and the conserved F or W are not part of the CDR3 here. The order of the fields is V gene, J gene, CDR3 protein.

TRBV11-3	TRBJ2-1	ASSMTGGGQDEQF
TRBV2	TRBJ2-1	ASRRALSYNEQF
TRBV20-1	TRBJ1-2	SANPHGTYGYT
TRBV7-8	TRBJ2-1	ASSVQTSFSEQF
TRBV20-1	TRBJ1-1	SASPRTIGTEAF
TRBV6-5	TRBJ1-5	ASSYSGLGNQPQH
TRBV28	TRBJ1-2	ASKVDEDYGYT
TRBV11-2	TRBJ2-7	ASSLLGGNNEQY
TRBV19	TRBJ1-5	ASSIVGSNQPQH
TRBV5-5	TRBJ2-7	ASSQDSSPGGQGRWKQY
TRBV11-2	TRBJ2-5	ASSLAPKGGMETQY
TRBV28	TRBJ1-5	ASSLLAQPQH
TRBV7-3	TRBJ2-3	ASSKQQGGTDTQY
TRBV5-6	TRBJ2-3	ASSTGKQSTDTQY
TRBV20-1	TRBJ2-7	SARAHFGASGSYEQY
TRBV20-1	TRBJ2-1	SARERLVSTNEQF
TRBV7-3	TRBJ2-5	ASSPGRGGGTQY
TRBV5-1	TRBJ2-4	ASSNPNPDFPGAKNIQY
TRBV18	TRBJ1-2	ASSPNEQGFAGYT
TRBV7-9	TRBJ1-2	ASSLGQLNYGYT
TRBV2	TRBJ2-7	ASLGTATGVEQY
TRBV2	TRBJ2-1	ASSPEEAAQF
TRBV3-1	TRBJ1-1	ASSPRTGGPSEAF
TRBV9	TRBJ1-3	ASSVKGGFAGNTIY
TRBV2	TRBJ2-5	ASSSRGQLKETQY
TRBV2	TRBJ1-6	ASRDNNSPLH
TRBV3-1	TRBJ2-7	ASSQAVTITYEQY
TRBV29-1	TRBJ2-5	SVAGLAPFQETQY
TRBV2	TRBJ2-7	ASIGLRKGEQY
TRBV20-1	TRBJ2-5	SAAGSGLIQETQY
TRBV20-1	TRBJ2-3	SARAPSTDTQY
TRBV18	TRBJ1-1	ASSPPSDMNTEAF
TRBV5-1	TRBJ2-1	ASRAGAFVGDNEQF
TRBV18	TRBJ2-3	ASSPPTGEGDTQY